This T cell receptor (beta chain) was captured in a study of blood T cell repertoires in COVID-19. For the study at large: Collection of acute and convalescent COVID-19 samples took place in the United States, Italy and Spain. Sample material is recorded as cDNA or gDNA derived from T cells, B-cell-depleted T cells, or PBMCs.

In the original analysis: How many nucleated cells were present was estimated from reference gene primer amplification. The assay was immunoSEQ multiplex PCR, and TCRdb's table has in-frame clones only and misses some. The D gene and trimming were derived from the DNA, and the V and J assignments and clone size from that table. The data show tens of thousands of clones, with about four fifths seen just once and 25% to 30% held by the top ten. The sequence came from a human donor in a cohort sampled during active COVID-19. Material: peripheral blood.

Here the CDR3 DNA reads TGCGCCAGCAGCCAAGATGAACAGGGGGCCTTATCTGAAGCTTTCTTT. Its protein is CASSQDEQGALSEAFF. This chain joins TRBV4-1 and TRBJ1-1; TRBD1 matches 9 bases. The V segment lost 0 bases and the J segment 6 bases; nucleotides outside the gene matches: 8. Germline CDR1 is MGHRA and CDR2 is YSYEKL. The CDR3 spans 16 residues.